The source of this TCR beta chain is a study of blood T cell repertoires in COVID-19 (dated by TCRdb to about 2020). Notes on the research overall: The collaborator samples originated in the United States, Italy and Spain and spanned the acute and convalescent phases of COVID-19. HLA class I and class II types, where available, came from metadata supplied by the sample provider rather than from assay-based typing. The samples were drawn from two sources: the first 160 participants of the ongoing ImmuneRACE study, and 950 to 1,500 subjects contributed by 6 global collaborators. The dataset comprised deeply sampled blood TCRbeta repertoires from subjects exposed to, actively infected with, or recovered from COVID-19. Sample metadata almost always included a de-identified subject ID, COVID-19 status, age in years and sex. The repertoires were released in a freely available public database meant as a resource for research on the immune response to SARS-CoV-2. The prospective study material was composed of cDNA or gDNA derived from T cells, B-cell-depleted T cells, or PBMCs.

Broad study findings and their caveats: The amount of clinical and demographic metadata varied by source and participant and was provided uncurated.

Trimming leaves V shorter by 6 bases and J shorter by 7 bases, with the junction holding 8 bases beyond the gene matches. The germline V gene provides CDR1 KGHSH and CDR2 LQKENI. Taken from cysteine to phenylalanine, the CDR3 has 15 residues. The retained sequence is limited to the CDR3, 45 bases, with the frame set at the first base. TCRbeta CDR3 regions were amplified from genomic DNA using the immunoSEQ Assay, a bias-controlled multiplex PCR. In the authors' own workflow: The number of nucleated cells in each sample was estimated from the amplification of reference gene primers within the assay. To quantify the absolute abundance of each unique TCRbeta CDR3 rearrangement, sequence reads were collapsed and filtered. Productive Simpson clonality was computed per sample as the square root of Simpson's diversity index over productive rearrangements. The table was pulled from immuneACCESS by TCRdb, which kept in-frame rearrangements only. Such tables lose some clones; where checked, under half of the loss comes from unresolved V genes, and the rest has no known cause. The V and J calls and clone size are taken from that table; D and trimming were inferred from the DNA. The sample table shows about 170,000 clones, and around 84% are seen once. Jointly, the top ten make up 2.5% to 4% of the sample.

With respect to this clone: The antigen it binds to is not known. No base quality information exists; no much larger clone differs at one position.

The collaborating institutions used their own protocols to collect whole blood in K2EDTA tubes. Collaborator samples were shipped for TCRbeta analysis as frozen whole blood, isolated PBMCs, or DNA extracted from either sample type. Recombination joined TRBV18 with TRBJ1-6, with 8 central nucleotides matching TRBD1. The clonotype was recovered from a human donor with acute or convalescent COVID-19. The donor label of this sample is uncertain. Sequencing used peripheral blood. The CDR3: CASSEQGALNSPLHF. In nucleotide form, the sequence is TGTGCCAGCTCGGAGCAGGGGGCACTCAATTCACCCCTCCACTTT.